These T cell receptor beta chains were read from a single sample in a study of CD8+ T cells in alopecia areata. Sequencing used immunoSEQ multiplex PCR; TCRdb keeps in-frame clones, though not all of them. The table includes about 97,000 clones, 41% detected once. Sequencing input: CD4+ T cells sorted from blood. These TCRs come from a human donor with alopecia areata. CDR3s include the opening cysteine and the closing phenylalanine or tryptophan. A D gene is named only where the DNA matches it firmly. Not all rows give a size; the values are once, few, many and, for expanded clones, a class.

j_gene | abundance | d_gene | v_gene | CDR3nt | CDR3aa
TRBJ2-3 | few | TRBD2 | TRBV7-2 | TGTGCCAGCAGCTTAGTTAGCGGGGGGAGCACAGATACGCAGTATTTT | CASSLVSGGSTDTQYF
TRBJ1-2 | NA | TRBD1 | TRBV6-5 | TGTGCCAGTTACAGGGGGCACGGCTACACCTTC | CASYRGHGYTF
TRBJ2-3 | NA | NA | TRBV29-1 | TGCAGCGTAACCTCATCGGTCCCCAGCACAGATACGCAGTATTTT | CSVTSSVPSTDTQYF
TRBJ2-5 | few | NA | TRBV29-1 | TGCAGCGTTGAAGATCTTATCCAGGGGCAACAAGAGACCCAGTACTTC | CSVEDLIQGQQETQYF
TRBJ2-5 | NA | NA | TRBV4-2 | TGTGCCAGCAGCCAGGCGACAGTCCAAGAGACCCAGTACTTC | CASSQATVQETQYF
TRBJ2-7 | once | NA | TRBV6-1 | TGTGCCAGCAGTGAAAGTGTTGGGGGCGGGTCCTACGAGCAGTACTTC | CASSESVGGGSYEQYF
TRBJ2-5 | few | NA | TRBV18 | TGTGCCAGCTCACCGAAGTTTCCAGACCTAGAGACCCAGTACTTC | CASSPKFPDLETQYF
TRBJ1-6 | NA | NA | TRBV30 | TGTGCCTGGAGCTGGGAACGGTCACCCCTCCACTTT | CAWSWERSPLHF
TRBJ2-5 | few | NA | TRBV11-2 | TGTGCCAGCAGCTTAGATCGGGTTATAGGTGCGACCCAGTACTTC | CASSLDRVIGATQYF
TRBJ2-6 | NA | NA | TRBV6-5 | TGTGCCAGCAGTGTTAGCTCTGGGGCCAACGTCCTGACTTTC | CASSVSSGANVLTF
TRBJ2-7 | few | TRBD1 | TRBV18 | TGTGCCAGCTCACCGGGACAGGCCTTCTACGAGCAGTACTTC | CASSPGQAFYEQYF
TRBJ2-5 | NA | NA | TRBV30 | TGTGCCTGGAGTGCCAGGGAGACCCAGTACTTC | CAWSARETQYF
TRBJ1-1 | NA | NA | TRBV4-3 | TGCGCCAGCAGCCAAGATCGGTACGGGTCGAACACTGAAGCTTTCTTT | CASSQDRYGSNTEAFF
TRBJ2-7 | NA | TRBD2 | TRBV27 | TGTGCCAGCAGTGAAAGGAGCGGGAGGGCCCACTACGAGCAGTACTTC | CASSERSGRAHYEQYF
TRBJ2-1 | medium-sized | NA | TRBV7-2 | TGTGCCAGCAGCTTAGCGAGGGGCACCTACAATGAGCAGTTCTTC | CASSLARGTYNEQFF
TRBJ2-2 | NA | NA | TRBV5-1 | TGCGCCAGCAGCGGGGCTAGCGTGGACACCGGGGAGCTGTTTTTT | CASSGASVDTGELFF
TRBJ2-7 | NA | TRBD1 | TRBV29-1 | TGCAGCGTTGGACAGGGGGCCTACGAGCAGTACTTC | CSVGQGAYEQYF
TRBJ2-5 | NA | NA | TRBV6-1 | TGTGCCAGCGGACTTGTTACGGGAAAGACCCAGTACTTC | CASGLVTGKTQYF
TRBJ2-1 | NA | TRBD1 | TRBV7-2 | TGTGCCAGCAGCTTAGCGACAGGGTCCACCAATGAGCAGTTCTTC | CASSLATGSTNEQFF
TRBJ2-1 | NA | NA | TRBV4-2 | TGTGCCAGCAGCCAAGACTCCCGGGTGAATGAGCAGTTCTTC | CASSQDSRVNEQFF
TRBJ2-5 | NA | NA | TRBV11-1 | TGTGCCAGCAGCTTCGGGGAGACCCAGTACTTC | CASSFGETQYF
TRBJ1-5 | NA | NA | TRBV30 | TGTGCCTGGAGTCGGCAGGCTGGGGGGACCGGTCAGCCCCAGCATTTT | CAWSRQAGGTGQPQHF
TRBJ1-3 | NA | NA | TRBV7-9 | TGTGCCAGCAGCCCCGACGGGTCGGCTGGAAACACCATATATTTT | CASSPDGSAGNTIYF
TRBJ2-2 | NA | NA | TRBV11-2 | TGTGCCAGCAGCTTATCCGCGGCCGGGGAGCTGTTTTTT | CASSLSAAGELFF
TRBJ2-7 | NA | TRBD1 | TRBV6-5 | TGTGCCAGCAGTTACCAGACAGGGATACCCTTCTACGAGCAGTACTTC | CASSYQTGIPFYEQYF
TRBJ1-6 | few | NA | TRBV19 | TGTGCCAGTAGTCCACTGACTAAGCTCCACTTT | CASSPLTKLHF
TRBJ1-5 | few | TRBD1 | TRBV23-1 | TGCGCCAGCAGGACTACGGGACAGCATAGATGTAGCAATCAGCCCCAGCATTTT | CASRTTGQHRCSNQPQHF
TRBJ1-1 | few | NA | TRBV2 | TGTGCCAGCAGTGAAGCGGTGTGGCAAGCTTTCTTT | CASSEAVWQAFF
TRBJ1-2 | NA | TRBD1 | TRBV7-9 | TGTGCCAGCAGCTTCCCGGGACAGGGGAGTGGGAACTATGGCTACACCTTC | CASSFPGQGSGNYGYTF
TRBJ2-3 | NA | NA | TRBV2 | TGTGCCAGCATTCGGGACTCATCCACAGATACGCAGTATTTT | CASIRDSSTDTQYF
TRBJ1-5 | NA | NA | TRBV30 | TGTGCCTGGAGTCGACAGGCTCTAAGGTATAGCAATCAGCCCCAGCATTTT | CAWSRQALRYSNQPQHF
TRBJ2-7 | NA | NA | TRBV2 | TGTGCCAGCAGAGAGCGACCTTTGGCGGCGTACGAGCAGTACTTC | CASRERPLAAYEQYF
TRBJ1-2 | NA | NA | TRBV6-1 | TGTGCCAGCAGCCTACAGGGAAGGCGCGATGGCTACACCTTC | CASSLQGRRDGYTF
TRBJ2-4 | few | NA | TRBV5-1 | TGCGCCAGCAGCGTTTACCTGGGTAACATTCAGTACTTC | CASSVYLGNIQYF
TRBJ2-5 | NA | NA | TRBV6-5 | TGTGCCAGCAGTCGGGGGAATCCAGAGACCCAGTACTTC | CASSRGNPETQYF
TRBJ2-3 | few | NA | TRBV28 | TGTGCCAGCAGTTTCCCTTACTACATTCAGGGGCCTGGCACAGATACGCAGTATTTT | CASSFPYYIQGPGTDTQYF
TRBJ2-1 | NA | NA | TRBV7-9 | TGTGCCAGTCTCCATTGGGGTGAGCAGTTCTTC | CASLHWGEQFF